A single sample is the source of the 29 T cell receptor beta chains below, sequenced in a study of blood T cell repertoires in COVID-19. Here immunoSEQ multiplex PCR was the method, and the copy in TCRdb shows in-frame clones only, minus some. The sample lists approximately 280,000 clones, around nine tenths occurring once. What was sequenced was peripheral blood. The receptors stem from a man aged 35 to 55 with acute or convalescent COVID-19.

The chain is built from TRBV28 and TRBJ1-5, with TRBD1 matching over 7 bases. The V segment lost 5 bases and the J segment 3 bases; nucleotides outside the gene matches: 7. The CDR3 spans 15 residues. Germline lookup yields CDR1 MDHEN and CDR2 SYDVKM. As DNA, the CDR3 is TGTGCCAGCAGTCCCGGGACAGTGGACAATCAGCCCCAGCATTTT. Encoded protein: CASSPGTVDNQPQHF. The complete variable domain, with remaining parts taken from reference TRBV28 and TRBJ1-5, reads DVKVTQSSRYLVKRTGEKVFLECVQDMDHENMFWYRQDPGLGLRLIYFSYDVKMKEKGDIPEGYSVSREKKERFSLILESASTNQTSMYLCASSPGTVDNQPQHFGDGTRLSIL.

The chain employs TRBV11-2 and TRBJ2-1, with no clear D. V lost 5 bases and J 7 bases, leaving 21 bases between the germline ends. The germline gives CDR1 SGHAT, CDR2 FQNNGV. CDR3 length equals 16 residues. The CDR3 protein is CASSLPRVLDWNEQFF. The CDR3 bases are TGTGCCAGCAGCCTCCCCCGGGTACTCGACTGGAATGAGCAGTTCTTC.

The chain combines TRBV30 with TRBJ1-1, with D hard to call. Trimming took 4 bases from V and 1 from J, leaving 10 bases between them. The CDR3 runs 13 residues. Germline lookup yields CDR1 GTSNPN and CDR2 SVGIG (reference sequence). This chain's CDR3 is CAWNPSTNTEAFF. The CDR3 nucleotides read TGTGCCTGGAATCCATCTACGAACACTGAAGCTTTCTTT.

This chain uses TRBV12-3 or TRBV12-4 with TRBJ2-7; perhaps TRBD2 as D (6 bases). CDR3 length equals 12 residues. Between the trimmed V and J ends, which lost 5 bases and 2 bases, there was a span of 7 bases. CDR3 sequence reads: CASSGGTYEQYF. The CDR3 bases are TGTGCCAGCAGTGGGGGGACCTACGAGCAGTACTTC.

V is TRBV7-9 and J is TRBJ1-1, with 9 bases matching TRBD1. The CDR3 is 16 amino acids. Germline-derived CDR1 and CDR2 are SEHNR and FQNEAQ (reference sequence). V was pared by 5 bases and J by 0 bases, with 7 bases of the junction left unmatched. The CDR3 protein is CASSIDRGKMNTEAFF. The CDR3 region has the DNA TGTGCCAGCAGCATTGACAGGGGGAAAATGAACACTGAAGCTTTCTTT.

This rearrangement joins TRBV19 to TRBJ1-4; perhaps TRBD1 as D (5 bases). Germline V gene data show CDR1 as LNHDA and CDR2 as SQIVND (reference sequence). The length of the CDR3 is 15 residues. Trimming left V 3 bases short and J 7 bases short, with 15 bases between. The DNA for the CDR3 is TGTGCCAGTAGTATGGCCCAGGTTCAGGGTGAAAAACTGTTTTTT. Translated, it gives CASSMAQVQGEKLFF.

V is TRBV15 and J is TRBJ1-2, with D possibly being TRBD1 (5 bases). Per germline, CDR1 LNHNV and CDR2 YYDKDF (reference sequence). The CDR3 totals 13 residues. V was clipped by 5 bases and J by 6 bases, with 13 bases between them. The CDR3 DNA follows: TGTGCCACCAGCGGGGGGGGAGGGAATGGCTACACCTTC. The encoded protein is CATSGGGGNGYTF.

This CDR3 reads CASSLGSGNSDKNIQYF. In nucleotides, the CDR3 is TGTGCCAGCAGCTTGGGGTCAGGGAATTCTGACAAAAACATTCAGTACTTC. This rearrangement joins TRBV5-4 to TRBJ2-4, with D perhaps TRBD1 (5 bases). V lost 0 bases and J 3 bases, leaving 16 bases between the germline ends. The CDR3 totals 17 residues. In germline, CDR1 is SGHNT, CDR2 YYREEE (reference sequence).

The J gene is TRBJ2-7, the V gene TRBV30; the D gene is possibly TRBD2 (5 bases). With 0 bases removed from V and 6 bases from J, the gap between germline ends came to 6 bases. Germline values: CDR1 GTSNPN, CDR2 SVGIG (reference sequence). CDR3 size: 11 residues. The CDR3 coding sequence is TGTGCCTGGAGTGTGAGGGCCGAGCAGTACTTC. This gives the protein CAWSVRAEQYF.

The V call is TRBV10-3, the J call TRBJ1-3; 7 bases agree with TRBD1. The germline CDR1 and CDR2 sequences are ENHRY and SYGVKD. Trimming at V came to 3 bases and at J to 1 base, leaving 3 bases not matched to a gene. The CDR3 has 15 residues. The CDR3 DNA reads TGTGCCATCAGTGATGAGACAGGGTCTGGAAACACCATATATTTT. Translation gives CAISDETGSGNTIYF.

V is TRBV3-1 (or the pseudogene TRBV3-2) and J is TRBJ1-2, with D perhaps matching TRBD1 (5 bases). There are 15 residues in the CDR3. Deletions cut 4 bases from V and 4 bases from J, with 16 bases between. Germline values: CDR1 LGHDT, CDR2 YNNKEL (reference sequence). CDR3 sequence (DNA): TGTGCCAGCAGCCTTTTGTCAGGGATCGGCTATGGCTACACCTTC. The encoded protein is CASSLLSGIGYGYTF.

The V gene is TRBV5-5, the J gene TRBJ1-2; TRBD1 might be the D (5 bases). Trimming shortened V by 0 bases and J by 8 bases, and 11 bases separated the two germline ends. The CDR3 is 13 amino acids. The germline gives CDR1 SGHKS, CDR2 YYEKEE (reference sequence). CDR3 in amino acids: CASSLDWGGGYTF. The CDR3 DNA follows: TGTGCCAGCAGCTTGGACTGGGGGGGAGGCTACACCTTC.

CDR3 in amino acids: CASSFDSANTEAFF. In nucleotides, the CDR3 is TGCGCCAGCAGCTTCGACAGCGCCAACACTGAAGCTTTCTTT. The chain is built from TRBV5-1 and TRBJ1-1; D might be TRBD1 (5 bases). Germline lookup yields CDR1 SGHRS and CDR2 YFSETQ. The CDR3 has 14 amino acids. Trimming left V 2 bases short and J 2 bases short, with 10 bases between.

The chain links TRBV6-5 to TRBJ1-2; D is perhaps TRBD1 (5 bases). Germline V gene lookup returns CDR1 MNHEY and CDR2 SVGAGI. The V and J ends lost 5 bases and 6 bases respectively, with 16 bases between them. The CDR3 has 14 amino acids. Here the CDR3 DNA reads TGTGCCAGCAGTCTTACATCGGGGGTGGATGGCTACACCTTC. Amino acid sequence: CASSLTSGVDGYTF.

This clone was detected a few times. The V call is TRBV4-1, the J call TRBJ1-6; D not resolved. V was trimmed by 4 bases and J by 0 bases, leaving 13 bases between them. Germline CDR1 reads MGHRA; CDR2 reads YSYEKL. The CDR3 contains 17 residues. DNA for the CDR3: TGCGCCAGCAGCCCTAGCGACCTTTACTCCTATAATTCACCCCTCCACTTT. Encoded protein: CASSPSDLYSYNSPLHF.

The V call is TRBV5-4, the J call TRBJ2-3; a weak D match, TRBD2 (7 bases). CDR1 and CDR2 from the germline V gene are SGHNT and YYREEE (reference sequence). Trimming cost V 2 bases and J 1 base, with 8 bases left between them. There are 14 residues in the CDR3. The chain's CDR3 is CASSLGGGTDTQYF. DNA for the CDR3: TGTGCCAGCAGCTTAGGGGGGGGCACAGATACGCAGTATTTT.

This chain uses TRBV7-9 with TRBJ2-7, with D maybe TRBD1 (5 bases). The CDR3 has 15 amino acids. The germline CDR1 and CDR2 sequences are SEHNR and FQNEAQ (reference sequence). Trimming cost V 5 bases and J 2 bases, with 16 bases left between them. For the CDR3, the DNA is TGTGCCAGCAGCCAATCTTCCCAGGGTCCCTACGAGCAGTACTTC. Protein product: CASSQSSQGPYEQYF.

The rearrangement uses TRBV7-2 and TRBJ1-5; TRBD1 might be the D (6 bases). The CDR3 covers 17 residues. V dropped 4 bases and J dropped 7 bases, with 23 bases sitting between them. Germline CDR1 SGHTA, CDR2 FQGNSA. The DNA of the CDR3 is TGTGCCAGCAGCTCTCGTGGGGGGGCTAATCCACGCCAGCCCCAGCATTTT. It codes for CASSSRGGANPRQPQHF.

The chain joins TRBV2 to TRBJ1-5; D perhaps matches TRBD1 (5 bases). V was shortened by 6 bases and J by 7 bases, with 16 bases between the two germline ends. The CDR3 consists of 14 residues. The germline V gene encodes CDR1 SNHLY and CDR2 FYNNEI. CDR3 protein: CASSRGRVEQPQHF. CDR3 coding DNA: TGTGCCAGCAGCAGAGGCAGGGTGGAACAGCCCCAGCATTTT.

This chain connects TRBV9 to TRBJ2-3, with TRBD1 identical over 7 bases. Looked up from germline, CDR1 is SGDLS and CDR2 is YYNGEE. The CDR3 contains 15 residues. With 2 bases clipped from V and 6 bases from J, the junction kept 9 bases outside the gene matches. The CDR3 DNA sequence: TGTGCCAGCAGCGTCCAGGGGGTACCGGCGGATACGCAGTATTTT. Its translation is CASSVQGVPADTQYF.

The J gene is TRBJ1-3, the V gene TRBV6-1, with D maybe TRBD1 (5 bases). The CDR3 covers 17 residues. V shed 4 bases and J shed 3 bases, with 19 bases lying between them. The germline V gene encodes CDR1 MNHNS and CDR2 SASEGT. The CDR3 spells CASSGNRRQGGGNTIYF. The DNA of the CDR3 is TGTGCCAGCAGTGGGAATCGGCGGCAGGGAGGTGGAAACACCATATATTTT.

J is TRBJ2-7 and V is TRBV24-1, with TRBD1 as a possible D gene (6 bases). This CDR3 has 14 amino acids. V was trimmed by 9 bases and J by 0 bases, leaving 14 bases between them. Per the germline V gene, CDR1 is KGHDR and CDR2 is SFDVKD. CDR3 protein: CATSDRNHSYEQYF. For the CDR3, the DNA is TGTGCCACCTCAGACAGGAACCACTCCTACGAGCAGTACTTC.

The chain carries TRBV19 and TRBJ1-1, with D tentatively TRBD1 (6 bases). CDR3 length: 13 residues. CDR1 LNHDA and CDR2 SQIVND come from the germline V gene (reference sequence). V shed 10 bases and J shed 5 bases, with 17 bases lying between them. As DNA, the CDR3 is TGTGCCATTTCCAGGGGAACTTTTACTGAAGCTTTCTTT. This sequence encodes CAISRGTFTEAFF.

CDR3 in DNA: TGTGCCAGCAGCCAAGGGACAGGCTATGGCTACACCTTC. Translated: CASSQGTGYGYTF. The V and J genes are TRBV14 and TRBJ1-2, with 7 bases matching TRBD1. Unmatched junction bases numbered 0, after V lost 1 base and J lost 4 bases. The CDR3 has 13 residues. Germline V gene lookup returns CDR1 SGHDN and CDR2 FVKESK. Variable domain in full (rest from reference TRBV14 and TRBJ1-2): EAGVTQFPSHSVIEKGQTVTLRCDPISGHDNLYWYRRVMGKEIKFLLHFVKESKQDESGMPNNRFLAERTGGTYSTLKVQPAELEDSGVYFCASSQGTGYGYTFGSGTRLTVV.

The rearrangement links TRBV7-8 to TRBJ1-5; perhaps TRBD1 as D (6 bases). The CDR3 length is 14 residues. The germline CDR1 and CDR2 sequences are SGHVS and FQNEAQ. Trimming pared 4 bases from V and 4 bases from J, leaving 11 bases between. DNA for the CDR3: TGTGCCAGCAGCTCAGGACAGCTTAATCAGCCCCAGCATTTT. This translates into CASSSGQLNQPQHF.

This chain connects TRBV21-1 to TRBJ2-1; the table names TRBD2, a call not compared with the DNA. TRBV21-1 is labeled a pseudogene. CDR3 length: 15 residues. The CDR3 DNA reads TGTGCCAGCAGCAAAGGGTGCGCCCCCTACAATGAGCAGTTCTTC. Translating gives CASSKGCAPYNEQFF.

The J gene is TRBJ2-7, the V gene TRBV2, with 8 bases aligning to TRBD2. Germline V gene data show CDR1 as SNHLY and CDR2 as FYNNEI. CDR3 length equals 14 residues. V was pared by 8 bases and J by 4 bases, with 10 bases of the junction left unmatched. Written as DNA, the CDR3 is TGTGCCAGCCTGCCGGGACTAGACTTTTACGAGCAGTACTTC. It is translated as CASLPGLDFYEQYF.

J is TRBJ2-7 and V is TRBV18; 11 nucleotides align to TRBD1. The CDR3 totals 14 residues. Germline values: CDR1 KGHSH, CDR2 LQKENI. With V trimmed by 3 bases and J by 7 bases, 5 bases remained unmatched. The CDR3 nucleotides are TGTGCCAGCTCACCGGACAGGGGGCTGGGGGAGCAGTACTTC. Its translation: CASSPDRGLGEQYF.

The V call is TRBV30, the J call TRBJ2-7; D gene uncertain. Trimming took off 2 bases at V and 5 bases at J, with 10 bases between the two ends. The CDR3 sequence is 12 residues long. CDR1 and CDR2 from the germline V gene are GTSNPN and SVGIG (reference sequence). The CDR3 region is CAWSPHRDEQYF. In nucleotides, the CDR3 is TGTGCCTGGAGTCCTCATCGGGACGAGCAGTACTTC.